One and the same sample provided the 27 T cell receptor beta chains below, sequenced in a study of blood T cell repertoires in COVID-19. Clones were sequenced by immunoSEQ multiplex PCR, and TCRdb holds only the in-frame ones, with some missing. The sample shows about 80,000 clones, around three quarters of them seen only once. The sample consisted of peripheral blood. Receptors were obtained from a man aged 50-60 years with active or convalescent COVID-19.

The V gene is TRBV14, the J gene TRBJ1-1; D is ambiguous. CDR3 length: 13 amino acids. Per germline, CDR1 SGHDN and CDR2 FVKESK. The V and J ends lost 4 bases and 11 bases respectively, with 17 bases between them. This CDR3 reads CASSRNRMGAAFF. CDR3 DNA: TGTGCCAGCAGCCGGAACCGTATGGGCGCGGCTTTCTTT.

This chain links TRBV7-2 with TRBJ2-7; no clear D. The length of the CDR3 is 12 residues. The V end lost 3 bases, the J end lost 7 bases, and 10 bases lay between the germline ends. The germline CDR1 and CDR2 sequences are SGHTA and FQGNSA. CDR3 DNA: TGTGCCAGCAGCTTCGTGGGCCTAGAGCAGTACTTC. This encodes CASSFVGLEQYF.

V is TRBV4-2 and J is TRBJ1-1; D gene ambiguous. Trimming took 0 bases from V and 8 from J, leaving 10 bases between them. This CDR3 comprises 13 residues. Germline V gene lookup returns CDR1 LGHNA and CDR2 YNFKEQ. CDR3 sequence reads: CASSQDPAGEAFF. The CDR3 nucleotides read TGTGCCAGCAGCCAAGATCCGGCAGGAGAAGCTTTCTTT.

The chain carries TRBV2 and TRBJ1-5; D is uncertain. With 8 bases removed from V and 0 bases from J, the gap between germline ends came to 5 bases. Germline lookup yields CDR1 SNHLY and CDR2 FYNNEI. This CDR3 has 12 amino acids. CDR3 loop: CASGLSNQPQHF. The CDR3 DNA reads as TGTGCCAGCGGCCTTAGCAATCAGCCCCAGCATTTT. The full variable domain, rest sourced from reference TRBV2 and TRBJ1-5, is EPEVTQTPSHQVTQMGQEVILRCVPISNHLYFYWYRQILGQKVEFLVSFYNNEISEKSEIFDDQFSVERPDGSNFTLKIRSTKLEDSAMYFCASGLSNQPQHFGDGTRLSIL.

This chain joins TRBV7-9 and TRBJ2-3; 8 nucleotides match TRBD2. CDR1 and CDR2 from the germline V gene are SEHNR and FQNEAQ (reference sequence). The CDR3 totals 17 residues. The trim removed 5 bases at V and 2 bases at J, leaving 12 bases unmatched. CDR3 sequence (DNA): TGTGCCAGCAGCCTCCTCCGGGGGGGGAGCGCCACAGATACGCAGTATTTT. Translating gives CASSLLRGGSATDTQYF.

This clone showed up just once. The J gene is TRBJ1-1, the V gene TRBV7-8, with no clear D. Germline V gives CDR1 SGHVS, CDR2 FQNEAQ. The CDR3 covers 13 residues. V lost 0 bases to trimming and J lost 10 bases, with 12 bases between them. CDR3 DNA sequence: TGTGCCAGCAGCTTAGCGGACGGGGTTGGAGCTTTCTTT. Translated: CASSLADGVGAFF.

The rearrangement links TRBV6-2 or TRBV6-3 to TRBJ1-4; 8 bases map to TRBD1. The germline V gene has CDR1 MNHEY and CDR2 SVGEGT. The CDR3 is 15 amino acids. With 3 bases clipped from V and 8 bases from J, the junction kept 8 bases outside the gene matches. Written as DNA, the CDR3 is TGTGCCAGCAGTTATTCTTCGGGACAGGTCGAAAAACTGTTTTTT. This sequence encodes CASSYSSGQVEKLFF.

The chain couples TRBV6-5 to TRBJ2-2; 7 bases are a match to TRBD1. V shed 8 bases and J 1 base; nucleotides not matched to a gene: 7. The CDR3 totals 15 residues. Germline CDR1 reads MNHEY; CDR2 reads SVGAGI. CDR3 in amino acids: CASARGQRNTGELFF. The CDR3 coding sequence is TGTGCCAGCGCTAGGGGACAGCGGAACACCGGGGAGCTGTTTTTT.

This chain connects TRBV5-1 to TRBJ2-5; TRBD2 agrees at 7 bases. Per germline, CDR1 SGHRS and CDR2 YFSETQ. This CDR3 region has 15 residues. Germline trimming cut 0 bases from V and 5 bases from J; bases unmatched to any gene: 7. CDR3 nucleotides: TGCGCCAGCAGCTTGGATCCGGGGGGTAGGGAGACCCAGTACTTC. This translates into CASSLDPGGRETQYF.

The V call is TRBV9, the J call TRBJ1-1; D perhaps matches TRBD1 (5 bases). The germline CDR1 and CDR2 sequences are SGDLS and YYNGEE. The CDR3 sequence is 14 residues long. V was pared by 4 bases and J by 5 bases, with 15 bases between. CDR3 loop: CASSPGDLRTEAFF. The DNA of the CDR3 is TGTGCCAGCAGCCCTGGGGACTTGCGTACTGAAGCTTTCTTT.

The chain is built from TRBV7-2 and TRBJ2-1, with a weak D call TRBD2 (5 bases). CDR1 is SGHTA, CDR2 FQGNSA, per germline. V lost 1 base to trimming and J lost 8 bases, with 12 bases between them. The CDR3 totals 14 residues. The CDR3: CASSLGRVSDEQFF. Written as DNA, the CDR3 is TGTGCCAGCAGCTTAGGGCGGGTAAGCGATGAGCAGTTCTTC.

This chain uses TRBV19 with TRBJ1-4, with a tentative D call TRBD1 (5 bases). Germline CDR1 and CDR2: LNHDA and SQIVND (reference sequence). The CDR3 has 16 amino acids. Trimming cost V 0 bases and J 7 bases, with 15 bases left between them. The CDR3 reads CASSIDLPSGGEKLFF. The CDR3 nucleotides are TGTGCCAGTAGTATAGATCTACCCTCGGGGGGTGAAAAACTGTTTTTT.

The V call is TRBV5-1, the J call TRBJ2-5; D might be TRBD1 (6 bases). Germline CDR1 SGHRS, CDR2 YFSETQ. V lost 4 bases and J lost 2, with 15 bases in between. CDR3 length equals 15 residues. The CDR3 DNA follows: TGCGCCAGCAGCCCCCGACAGGCGGGTCAAGAGACCCAGTACTTC. It codes for CASSPRQAGQETQYF.

A few counts support this clone. Other nucleotide sequences in the sample specify the same CDR3. The chain is built from TRBV27 and TRBJ2-7, with unresolved D. The CDR3 has 15 amino acids. Germline V gives CDR1 MNHEY, CDR2 SMNVEV (reference sequence). V was shortened by 6 bases and J by 0 bases, with 15 bases between the two germline ends. CDR3 nucleotides: TGTGCCAGCAGCCTTTATGGCGGCCTCTCCTACGAGCAGTACTTC. Translated: CASSLYGGLSYEQYF.

The chain employs TRBV18 and TRBJ1-3; TRBD1 agrees at 10 bases. The CDR3 is 18 residues long. J gave up 4 bases and V 3 bases, and 12 bases lay outside the gene matches. Germline CDR1 and CDR2: KGHSH and LQKENI. As DNA, the CDR3 is TGTGCCAGCTCACCGTTGAATTATGGGACAGGGGAAGGAAACACCATATATTTT. Translating gives CASSPLNYGTGEGNTIYF.

V gene TRBV27 combines with J gene TRBJ1-2, with 8 bases aligning to TRBD1. V shed 1 base and J 1 base; nucleotides not matched to a gene: 8. There are 17 residues in the CDR3. CDR1 is MNHEY and CDR2 is SMNVEV in the germline V gene (reference sequence). The CDR3 spells CASSLYGTGSINYGYTF. DNA for the CDR3: TGTGCCAGCAGTTTATACGGGACAGGATCAATTAACTATGGCTACACCTTC.

In this sample, this clone turned up once. The chain links TRBV11-3 to TRBJ2-2, with no clear D. Germline-derived CDR1 and CDR2 are SGHNT and YENEEA. V gave up 3 bases and J gave up 6 bases, with 5 bases separating them. This CDR3 region has 12 residues. The CDR3 coding sequence is TGTGCCAGCAGCTTCCCGGCCGGGGAGCTGTTTTTT. Its translation: CASSFPAGELFF.

The V gene is TRBV19, the J gene TRBJ2-7, with D possibly TRBD2 on 7 matching bases. The CDR3 contains 15 residues. The germline V gene encodes CDR1 LNHDA and CDR2 SQIVND (reference sequence). The V gene lost 3 bases and the J gene lost 5 bases, with 17 bases spanning the gap. The CDR3 sequence is CASSINWGGGNEQYF. The CDR3 DNA sequence: TGTGCCAGTAGTATTAATTGGGGCGGGGGCAACGAGCAGTACTTC.

The V call is TRBV5-1, the J call TRBJ1-2, with D uncertain. Trimming pared 3 bases from V and 4 bases from J, leaving 16 bases between. Looked up from germline, CDR1 is SGHRS and CDR2 is YFSETQ. This CDR3 is 15 amino acids long. Written as DNA, the CDR3 is TGCGCCAGCAGCTCGGACCCCGGCGGGATCTATGGCTACACCTTC. Translating it yields CASSSDPGGIYGYTF.

The chain links TRBV4-3 to TRBJ1-6, with 11 positions matching TRBD1. CDR3 length equals 16 residues. Trimming removed 4 bases from V and 9 bases from J; junction bases left unmatched: 8. Germline lookup yields CDR1 LGHNA and CDR2 YSLEER. CDR3 protein: CASSPLGTGGGSPLHF. In nucleotides, the CDR3 is TGCGCCAGCAGCCCCTTGGGGACAGGGGGTGGTTCACCCCTCCACTTT.

The sample holds many counts of this clone. The rearrangement uses TRBV30 and TRBJ1-2; 9 bases align to TRBD1. Germline trimming cut 0 bases from V and 5 bases from J; bases unmatched to any gene: 10. The CDR3 runs to 16 residues. Germline V gene lookup returns CDR1 GTSNPN and CDR2 SVGIG (reference sequence). CDR3 sequence reads: CAWSVSPGTGTYGYTF. Here the CDR3 DNA reads TGTGCCTGGAGTGTATCCCCGGGGACAGGGACGTATGGCTACACCTTC.

The chain uses TRBV4-2 and TRBJ2-1; 10 bases agree with TRBD2. V was clipped by 0 bases and J by 9 bases; unmatched bases: 8. Germline loops: CDR1 LGHNA, CDR2 YNFKEQ. This CDR3 has 16 amino acids. In DNA form, the CDR3 reads TGTGCCAGCAGCCAAGATCAAAGCGGGGGGGCCCTTGAGCAGTTCTTC. This sequence encodes CASSQDQSGGALEQFF.

The chain carries TRBV5-1 and TRBJ2-7, with TRBD1 matching 7 bases. Germline loops: CDR1 SGHRS, CDR2 YFSETQ. V shed 4 bases, J shed 5 bases, and the junction held 6 bases outside the gene matches. CDR3 length equals 13 residues. CDR3 protein: CASSPDRDNEQYF. CDR3 bases: TGCGCCAGCAGCCCTGACAGGGACAACGAGCAGTACTTC.

The chain recombines TRBV7-2 with TRBJ2-3, with 8 bases identical to TRBD2. The germline gives CDR1 SGHTA, CDR2 FQGNSA. This CDR3 contains 15 residues. J was trimmed by 5 bases and V by 1 base; bases with no gene match: 5. The CDR3: CASSLGLLAEDTQYF. CDR3 sequence (DNA): TGTGCCAGCAGCTTAGGTCTACTAGCGGAAGATACGCAGTATTTT. The full variable domain, its missing parts supplied by reference TRBV7-2 and TRBJ2-3, is GAGVSQSPSNKVTEKGKDVELRCDPISGHTALYWYRQSLGQGLEFLIYFQGNSAPDKSGLPSDRFSAERTGGSVSTLTIQRTQQEDSAVYLCASSLGLLAEDTQYFGPGTRLTVL.

The chain employs TRBV19 and TRBJ1-2; maybe TRBD1 (5 bases). The CDR3 runs 12 residues. Trimming took off 3 bases at V and 7 bases at J, with 9 bases between the two ends. The germline CDR1 and CDR2 sequences are LNHDA and SQIVND (reference sequence). The CDR3 DNA reads TGTGCCAGTAGTATCGGGGGGGTTGGCTACACCTTC. Its protein product is CASSIGGVGYTF.

The chain links TRBV6-5 to TRBJ1-3; 7 bases line up with TRBD1. This CDR3 region has 15 residues. Per the germline V gene, CDR1 is MNHEY and CDR2 is SVGAGI. Germline trimming cut 6 bases from V and 1 base from J; bases unmatched to any gene: 6. In DNA form, the CDR3 reads TGTGCCAGCAGAAAAAAGGGGGCGTCTGGAAACACCATATATTTT. This codes for CASRKKGASGNTIYF.

This clone was detected once. The CDR3 nucleotides read TGTGCCAGTAGTTCAGGGTTTTACTATGGCTACACCTTC. Residues: CASSSGFYYGYTF. This chain connects TRBV19 to TRBJ1-2; D possibly corresponds to TRBD1 (5 bases). V was shortened by 5 bases and J by 3 bases, with 10 bases between the two germline ends. From germline, CDR1 is LNHDA and CDR2 SQIVND (reference sequence). CDR3 size: 13 residues.